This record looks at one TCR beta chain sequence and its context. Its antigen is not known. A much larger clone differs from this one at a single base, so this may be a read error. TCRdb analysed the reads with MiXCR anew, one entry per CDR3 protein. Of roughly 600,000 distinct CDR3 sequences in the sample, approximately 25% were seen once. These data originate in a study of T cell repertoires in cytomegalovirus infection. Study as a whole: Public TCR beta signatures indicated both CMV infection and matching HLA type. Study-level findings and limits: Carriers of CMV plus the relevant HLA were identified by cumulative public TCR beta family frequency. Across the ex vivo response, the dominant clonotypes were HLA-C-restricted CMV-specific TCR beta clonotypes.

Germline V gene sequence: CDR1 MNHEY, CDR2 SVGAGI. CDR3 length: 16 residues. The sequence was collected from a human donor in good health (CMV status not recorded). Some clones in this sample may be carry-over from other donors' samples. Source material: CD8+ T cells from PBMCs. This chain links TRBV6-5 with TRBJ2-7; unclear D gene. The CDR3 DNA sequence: TGTGCCAACAGTTACCTACAAGAGTACTGGTCCTACGAGCAGTACTTC. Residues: CANSYLQEYWSYEQYF.